These T cell receptor beta chains were read from a single sample in a study of blood T cells in healthy people across ages. TCRdb used MiXCR to reprocess the 5' RACE reads, holding one entry per CDR3 protein. The sample carries hundreds of thousands of distinct CDR3 sequences, around 42% recorded once. The sequencing sample was made of blood. These receptor sequences come from a man aged 55 to 69 in good health. CDR3s include the opening cysteine and the closing phenylalanine or tryptophan. The D gene is left open where the match is weak. Size is stated for part of the rows, as once, few or many counts, or as a class when the clone is expanded.

NA	TRBV11-2	TRBJ2-2	NA	CASSFRGRVLFF	TGTGCCAGCAGCTTTCGGGGAAGGGTTCTGTTTTTT
NA	TRBV4-2	TRBJ2-1	few	CASSQDPMSEQFF	TGTGCCAGCAGCCAAGATCCGATGAGTGAGCAGTTCTTC
NA	TRBV4-3	TRBJ2-6	once	CASSHPGDLTF	TGCGCCAGCAGCCACCCAGGTGACCTGACTTTC
TRBD1	TRBV6-6	TRBJ1-6	NA	CASSSEGQDNSPLHF	TGTGCCAGCAGCTCAGAGGGACAGGACAATTCACCCCTCCACTTT
NA	TRBV5-1	TRBJ2-5	NA	CASNPGDRETQYF	TGCGCCAGCAACCCAGGGGATCGGGAGACCCAGTACTTC
TRBD2	TRBV11-1	TRBJ2-7	NA	CASRPRGGTDEQYF	TGTGCCAGCCGCCCCCGGGGGGGTACGGATGAGCAGTACTTC
NA	TRBV10-3	TRBJ2-5	few	CAISEHNQETQYF	TGTGCCATCAGTGAGCACAATCAAGAGACCCAGTACTTC
NA	TRBV5-1	TRBJ2-1	few	CASSIRAGGNEQFF	TGCGCCAGCAGCATCAGGGCCGGCGGCAATGAGCAGTTCTTC
NA	TRBV4-3	TRBJ2-7	NA	CASSQDAREWNEQYF	TGCGCCAGCAGCCAAGATGCCAGGGAGTGGAACGAGCAGTACTTC
NA	TRBV2	TRBJ2-3	many	CASKTTPGARADTQYF	TGTGCCAGCAAAACGACCCCTGGAGCACGCGCAGATACGCAGTATTTT
TRBD1	TRBV7-9	TRBJ2-6	few	CASSLQPGQDRSGANVLTF	TGTGCCAGCAGCCTCCAACCGGGACAGGACCGCTCTGGGGCCAACGTCCTGACTTTC
TRBD1	TRBV27	TRBJ2-6	few	CASTQGSAGANVLTF	TGTGCCAGCACACAGGGGAGCGCTGGGGCCAACGTCCTGACTTTC
NA	TRBV4-1	TRBJ2-5	few	CASSQDSDQETQYF	TGCGCCAGCAGCCAAGACAGTGACCAAGAGACCCAGTACTTC
NA	TRBV12-3/TRBV12-4	TRBJ2-6	few	CASSLFESGANVLTF	TGTGCCAGCAGTTTATTTGAGTCTGGGGCCAACGTCCTGACTTTC
TRBD1	TRBV20-1	TRBJ2-7	NA	CSVPGQGAWEQYF	TGCAGTGTCCCGGGACAGGGGGCATGGGAGCAGTACTTC
NA	TRBV14	TRBJ2-5	NA	CASSQNWGKQETQYF	TGTGCCAGCAGCCAAAATTGGGGCAAACAAGAGACCCAGTACTTC
NA	TRBV4-3	TRBJ2-7	few	CASSQDRSSEKYEQYF	TGCGCCAGCAGCCAAGATAGGTCTAGCGAAAAGTACGAGCAGTACTTC
NA	TRBV5-6	TRBJ1-6	NA	CASSIPRSPLHF	TGTGCCAGCAGTATTCCCCGATCACCCCTCCACTTT
NA	TRBV7-3	TRBJ1-6	few	CASSFKSPLHF	TGTGCCAGCAGCTTCAAGTCACCCCTCCACTTT
NA	TRBV10-2	TRBJ1-5	once	CASSPGPLQPQHF	TGCGCCAGCAGTCCAGGACCTCTTCAGCCCCAGCATTTT
NA	TRBV6-2/TRBV6-3	TRBJ2-5	NA	CASSSLKTRSETLYF	TGTGCCAGCAGTTCCCTCAAAACTAGAAGCGAGACCCTGTACTTC
NA	TRBV14	TRBJ1-2	few	CASSQGAGGGYTF	TGTGCCAGCAGCCAAGGGGCGGGGGGAGGCTACACCTTC
NA	TRBV5-4	TRBJ2-3	few	CASSEGPPDTQYF	TGTGCCAGCTCTGAGGGGCCCCCAGATACGCAGTATTTT
NA	TRBV5-1	TRBJ1-2	few	CASSLWQGYGYTF	TGCGCCAGCAGCTTGTGGCAGGGGTATGGCTACACCTTC
NA	TRBV13	TRBJ1-1	few	CASSFRSGESRAFF	TGTGCCAGCAGCTTTAGGTCAGGGGAATCGAGAGCTTTCTTT
NA	TRBV15	TRBJ2-1	many	CATSQEVRGSWEQFF	TGTGCCACCAGCCAAGAAGTTCGGGGGAGCTGGGAGCAGTTCTTC
TRBD2	TRBV4-3	TRBJ2-1	once	CASSHGGTTGETQFF	TGCGCCAGCAGCCATGGTGGGACTACTGGAGAGACCCAGTTCTTC
TRBD1	TRBV12-3/TRBV12-4	TRBJ1-2	NA	CASTTGTGVRGYTF	TGTGCCAGCACTACCGGGACAGGGGTACGTGGCTACACCTTC
TRBD1	TRBV5-1	TRBJ2-3	NA	CASSLMDGQGSADTQYF	TGCGCCAGCAGCTTGATGGATGGACAGGGCTCCGCAGATACGCAGTATTTT
NA	TRBV20-1	TRBJ2-3	NA	CSAGRDSTDTQYF	TGCAGTGCGGGACGGGACTCCACAGATACGCAGTATTTT
TRBD2	TRBV11-3	TRBJ2-1	NA	CASSPSRFSGGVDEQFF	TGTGCCAGCAGCCCCTCCCGTTTTAGCGGGGGGGTCGATGAGCAGTTCTTC
NA	TRBV6-5	TRBJ2-1	NA	CASSYSVLLSYNEQFF	TGTGCCAGCAGTTACTCGGTCCTCCTCTCCTACAATGAGCAGTTCTTC
TRBD1	TRBV20-1	TRBJ1-2	NA	CSATTPTGTGGGYTF	TGCAGTGCAACCACTCCGACCGGGACAGGGGGCGGCTACACCTTC
TRBD1	TRBV30	TRBJ2-3	NA	CAWSRQGADTQYF	TGTGCCTGGAGTCGGCAGGGGGCAGATACGCAGTATTTT
NA	TRBV4-1	TRBJ2-2	NA	CASSQPGRGTGELFF	TGCGCCAGCAGCCAACCAGGCAGGGGCACCGGGGAGCTGTTTTTT
TRBD2	TRBV5-6	TRBJ2-1	NA	CASSPGLALTNEQFF	TGTGCCAGCAGCCCTGGACTAGCGCTGACGAATGAGCAGTTCTTC
TRBD1	TRBV6-2/TRBV6-3	TRBJ2-4	NA	CASSEDRDDTKNIQYF	TGTGCCAGCAGTGAGGACAGGGATGATACCAAAAACATTCAGTACTTC